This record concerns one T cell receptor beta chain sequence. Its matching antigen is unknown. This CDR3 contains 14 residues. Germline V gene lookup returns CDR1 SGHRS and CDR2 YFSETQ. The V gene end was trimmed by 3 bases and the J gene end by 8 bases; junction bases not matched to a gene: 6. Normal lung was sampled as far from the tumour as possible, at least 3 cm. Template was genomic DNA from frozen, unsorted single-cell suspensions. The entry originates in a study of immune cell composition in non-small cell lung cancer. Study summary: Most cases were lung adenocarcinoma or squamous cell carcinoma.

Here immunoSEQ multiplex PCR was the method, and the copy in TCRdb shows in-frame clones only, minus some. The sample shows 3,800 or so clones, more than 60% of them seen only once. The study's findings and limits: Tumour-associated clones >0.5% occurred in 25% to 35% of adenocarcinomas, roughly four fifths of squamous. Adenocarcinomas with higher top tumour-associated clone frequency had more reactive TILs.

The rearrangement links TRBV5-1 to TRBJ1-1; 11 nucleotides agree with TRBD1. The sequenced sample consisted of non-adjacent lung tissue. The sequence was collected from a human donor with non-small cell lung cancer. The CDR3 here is CASSSGQGAREAFF. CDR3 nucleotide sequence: TGCGCCAGCAGCTCCGGACAGGGGGCCCGGGAAGCTTTCTTT.